This T cell receptor (beta chain) appears in the sequencing data of a study of cytomegalovirus exposure and HLA in healthy donors. All the people who gave samples were healthy bone marrow donors. PCR amplification relied on 60 Vbeta primers (plus 13 Jbeta primers). The method was immunoSEQ multiplex PCR; TCRdb's version includes in-frame clones alone and lacks a portion of them. The sample lists about 78,000 clones; about four fifths were seen once. Germline CDR1 KGHSH, CDR2 LQKENI. J gave up 3 bases and V 3 bases, and 8 bases lay outside the gene matches. The length of the CDR3 is 16 residues. V is TRBV18 and J is TRBJ1-3; 7 bases are a match to TRBD1. The sequence came from a man aged 50 to 60 in good health and CMV-seropositive. The sample comprised PBMCs. The CDR3 region is CASSPPTGFGGNTIYF. The CDR3 nucleotides read TGTGCCAGCTCACCGCCGACAGGGTTTGGTGGAAACACCATATATTTT.